One sample yielded the 29 T cell receptor beta chains listed below, sequenced in a study of patients and donors after allogeneic stem cell transplantation. TCRdb used MiXCR to reprocess the RT-PCR reads, holding one entry per CDR3 protein. This sample has hundreds of thousands of distinct CDR3 sequences; roughly 14% occur once, and the top ten carry 11%. The sample taken for sequencing was blood, either unsorted or a sorted T cell fraction (not recorded which). The receptors stem from a human donor who was either an allogeneic HSCT recipient or a stem cell or donor lymphocyte infusion donor (not recorded which). It is not recorded whose cells these are; they may come from a transplant donor.

The chain uses TRBV7-8 and TRBJ1-1; TRBD1 is a possible D gene (5 bases). V shed 6 bases and J shed 5 bases, with 10 bases lying between them. CDR1 is SGHVS and CDR2 is FQNEAQ in the germline V gene. The CDR3 is 12 residues long. CDR3 bases: TGTGCCAGCAGTTTAAGGGGAACTGAAGCTTTCTTT. Translated: CASSLRGTEAFF.

This clonotype was counted a few times. The gene calls are TRBV6-1 and TRBJ2-7; 9 positions agree with TRBD1. V was clipped by 6 bases and J by 3 bases; unmatched bases: 6. Germline CDR1 MNHNS, CDR2 SASEGT. The CDR3 is 14 amino acids. The CDR3 is CASRTGDRVYEQYF. For the CDR3, the DNA is TGTGCCAGCAGGACCGGGGACAGGGTCTACGAGCAGTACTTC.

The chain is built from TRBV15 and TRBJ2-3; tentatively, D is TRBD2 (5 bases). From germline, CDR1 is LNHNV and CDR2 YYDKDF (reference sequence). This CDR3 has 16 amino acids. Trimming pared 0 bases from V and 6 bases from J, leaving 16 bases between. DNA of the CDR3: TGTGCCACCAGCAGAGATCTAGGGAGCTTGGCGGATACGCAGTATTTT. Its protein is CATSRDLGSLADTQYF.

This sequence joins TRBV28 and TRBJ1-2; TRBD1 matches at 9 bases. CDR1 and CDR2 from the germline V gene are MDHEN and SYDVKM. The trim removed 5 bases at V and 8 bases at J, leaving 9 bases unmatched. This CDR3 spans 14 amino acids. CDR3 loop: CASSQSGTGKGYTF. The CDR3 region has the DNA TGTGCCAGCAGTCAATCCGGGACAGGGAAAGGCTACACCTTC.

The chain links TRBV12-3 or TRBV12-4 to TRBJ2-3, with TRBD1 as a possible D gene (6 bases). Trimming cost V 3 bases and J 4 bases, with 14 bases left between them. The CDR3 covers 15 residues. CDR3 in amino acids: CASSFGGPGADTQYF. As DNA, the CDR3 is TGTGCCAGCAGTTTTGGGGGCCCCGGGGCAGATACGCAGTATTTT.

This clonotype was seen many times. The V gene is TRBV18, the J gene TRBJ2-6; D assignment may be TRBD1 or TRBD2 (5 bases each). Looked up from germline, CDR1 is KGHSH and CDR2 is LQKENI. Trimming took off 8 bases at V and 0 bases at J, with 20 bases between the two ends. There are 18 residues in the CDR3. CDR3 sequence (DNA): TGTGCCAGCCTAAGGGACCACGGCAGGTTCTCTGGGGCCAACGTCCTGACTTTC. It translates to CASLRDHGRFSGANVLTF.

In DNA, the CDR3 is TGCAGTGCTCCTAAAATTGGGAACGAGCAGTACTTC. This encodes CSAPKIGNEQYF. V usage is TRBV20-1 and J usage is TRBJ2-7; no firm D call. The CDR3 length is 12 residues. With 5 bases removed from V and 5 bases from J, the gap between germline ends came to 13 bases. CDR1 DFQATT and CDR2 SNEGSKA come from the germline V gene (reference sequence).

The chain combines TRBV2 with TRBJ2-7, with TRBD2 matching over 10 bases. Looked up from germline, CDR1 is SNHLY and CDR2 is FYNNEI. CDR3 size: 13 residues. With V trimmed by 3 bases and J by 7 bases, 3 bases remained unmatched. CDR3 DNA sequence: TGTGCCAGCAGTGAGGAACTAGCGGGGGAGCAGTACTTC. It specifies CASSEELAGEQYF.

The chain recombines TRBV28 with TRBJ2-6; D may be TRBD1 (6 bases). The CDR3 runs 15 residues. Trimming took 6 bases from V and 1 from J, leaving 10 bases between them. The germline V gene encodes CDR1 MDHEN and CDR2 SYDVKM. CDR3 sequence reads: CASRVQGSGANVLTF. CDR3 DNA sequence: TGTGCCAGCAGGGTCCAGGGGTCTGGGGCCAACGTCCTGACTTTC.

This chain joins TRBV5-1 and TRBJ2-3; 9 nucleotides agree with TRBD2. Germline-derived CDR1 and CDR2 are SGHRS and YFSETQ. J was trimmed by 1 base and V by 3 bases; bases with no gene match: 9. The CDR3 has 17 residues. CDR3 sequence: CASSSKLSGSGTDTQYF. CDR3 in DNA: TGCGCCAGCAGCTCAAAACTTAGCGGGAGCGGCACAGATACGCAGTATTTT.

This clonotype was detected ten times or more. This chain uses TRBV5-1 with TRBJ2-2, with 14 bases fitting TRBD2. The germline CDR1 and CDR2 sequences are SGHRS and YFSETQ. Trimming cost V 2 bases and J 7 bases; bases outside gene matches: 10. The CDR3 loop spans 18 amino acids. The CDR3 loop is CASSFSGTSGREVGELFF. The CDR3 nucleotides read TGCGCCAGCAGCTTTTCCGGGACTAGCGGGAGAGAAGTCGGGGAGCTGTTTTTT.

This rearrangement joins TRBV29-1 to TRBJ2-5; no clear D gene. The CDR3 length is 13 residues. Germline V CDR1 and CDR2: SQVTM, ANQGSEA. V was shortened by 3 bases and J by 4 bases, with 12 bases between the two germline ends. The CDR3 reads CSVDSELGETQYF. CDR3 bases: TGCAGCGTTGATTCAGAGTTGGGAGAGACCCAGTACTTC.

V gene TRBV21-1 combines with J gene TRBJ2-7. TRBV21-1 is noted as a pseudogene. The CDR3 spans 16 residues. CDR3 sequence: CASSKYKPTFPYERYF. Here the CDR3 DNA reads TGTGCCAGCAGCAAGTACAAGCCGACCTTTCCCTACGAGCGGTACTTC.

The chain joins TRBV6-1 to TRBJ2-2; 11 nucleotides line up with TRBD1. The CDR3 contains 17 residues. Germline lookup yields CDR1 MNHNS and CDR2 SASEGT. J lost 7 bases, V lost 6 bases, and 13 bases had no gene match. The CDR3 loop reads CASSGRIGQGAGGELFF. The CDR3 DNA follows: TGTGCCAGCAGCGGACGGATTGGACAGGGGGCAGGCGGGGAGCTGTTTTTT.

This clonotype came up a few times. V gene TRBV6-5 combines with J gene TRBJ1-1; a possible D gene is TRBD1 (6 bases). This CDR3 has 14 amino acids. Germline assignment: CDR1 MNHEY and CDR2 SVGAGI. Trimming took off 0 bases at V and 4 bases at J, with 9 bases between the two ends. CDR3 loop: CASSYSGAPTEAFF. The CDR3 nucleotides are TGTGCCAGCAGTTACTCGGGGGCGCCCACTGAAGCTTTCTTT.

The chain is built from TRBV6-1 and TRBJ2-1; perhaps D is TRBD1 or TRBD2 (5 bases each). Trimming left V 7 bases short and J 1 base short, with 11 bases between. This CDR3 has 14 residues. Germline V CDR1 and CDR2: MNHNS, SASEGT. CDR3 protein: CASIMGVSYNEQFF. CDR3 sequence (DNA): TGTGCCAGCATTATGGGGGTATCCTACAATGAGCAGTTCTTC.

The chain uses TRBV20-1 and TRBJ1-2, with 8 nucleotides matching TRBD1. The CDR3 is 14 amino acids. From germline, CDR1 is DFQATT and CDR2 SNEGSKA (reference sequence). Trimming cost V 4 bases and J 7 bases; bases outside gene matches: 11. In DNA, the CDR3 is TGCAGTGCTAAGAACGGACAGGGAATAGCTGGCTACACCTTC. Amino acids: CSAKNGQGIAGYTF.

This sequence joins TRBV20-1 and TRBJ1-1; no clear D. This CDR3 is 17 amino acids long. Germline CDR1 reads DFQATT; CDR2 reads SNEGSKA (reference sequence). V lost 1 base, J lost 2 bases, and 20 bases lay in between. The CDR3 DNA is TGCAGTGCTAGAGGCTATACAACTTTATCGGTCAACACTGAAGCTTTCTTT. Translated: CSARGYTTLSVNTEAFF.

The CDR3 is CASSTSFGSNEQFF. The CDR3 nucleotides read TGTGCCAGCAGCACCTCCTTTGGAAGCAATGAGCAGTTCTTC. The V gene is TRBV14, the J gene TRBJ2-1; D not certain. V lost 5 bases and J 6 bases, leaving 14 bases between the germline ends. The V gene's germline CDR1 is SGHDN and CDR2 FVKESK. The CDR3 is 14 amino acids.

The rearrangement links TRBV6-5 to TRBJ2-5, with 11 positions matching TRBD1. CDR3 length equals 14 residues. The germline V gene has CDR1 MNHEY and CDR2 SVGAGI. V was clipped by 2 bases and J by 13 bases; unmatched bases: 9. CDR3 DNA: TGTGCCAGCAGTTACCGGGACAGGGGGTATCAGAGGTACTTC. Its protein is CASSYRDRGYQRYF.

This clonotype was counted at least ten times. The chain combines TRBV3-1 with TRBJ2-3, with 11 bases lining up with TRBD2. Trimming removed 4 bases from V and 1 base from J; junction bases left unmatched: 7. CDR1 and CDR2 (germline): LGHDT, YNNKEL (reference sequence). CDR3 size: 17 residues. The CDR3 DNA is TGTGCCAGCAGCCTAGTACTAGCGGGAGTACGCACAGATACGCAGTATTTT. This encodes CASSLVLAGVRTDTQYF.

A few counts support this clonotype. This chain connects TRBV6-1 to TRBJ2-5, with no clear D. Germline assignment: CDR1 MNHNS and CDR2 SASEGT. The CDR3 totals 14 residues. Trimming cost V 4 bases and J 5 bases, with 14 bases left between them. This CDR3 reads CASSVSRLAETQYF. CDR3 bases: TGTGCCAGCAGTGTCTCCAGGTTGGCTGAGACCCAGTACTTC.

The rearrangement uses TRBV15 and TRBJ1-4; TRBD1 agrees at 9 bases. Looked up from germline, CDR1 is LNHNV and CDR2 is YYDKDF (reference sequence). Unmatched junction bases numbered 6, after V lost 4 bases and J lost 6 bases. The CDR3 runs to 15 residues. The CDR3 bases are TGTGCCACCAGCAATCTACAGGGGGCCGATGAAAAACTGTTTTTT. As protein: CATSNLQGADEKLFF.

CDR3 DNA sequence: TGTGCCAGCATTCTACAGGGGAATTATAATTCACCCCTCCACTTT. Translating gives CASILQGNYNSPLHF. The chain recombines TRBV2 with TRBJ1-6; 7 positions match TRBD1. Germline CDR1 reads SNHLY; CDR2 reads FYNNEI. V lost 7 bases, J lost 4 bases, and 7 bases stayed unmatched. The CDR3 has 15 amino acids.

This clonotype was seen only once. The chain has TRBV27 and TRBJ1-1; D is unresolved. Germline loops: CDR1 MNHEY, CDR2 SMNVEV (reference sequence). There are 15 residues in the CDR3. V was clipped by 5 bases and J by 2 bases, with 15 bases between them. CDR3 residues: CASSGRRGRNTEAFF. The DNA of the CDR3 is TGTGCCAGCAGTGGACGAAGAGGGAGAAACACTGAAGCTTTCTTT.

This clonotype has more than one count but fewer than ten. The chain joins TRBV27 to TRBJ2-1; TRBD2 aligns across 12 bases. Per the germline V gene, CDR1 is MNHEY and CDR2 is SMNVEV (reference sequence). The J segment lost 8 bases and the V segment lost 6 bases, leaving 14 bases of the junction unmatched. The CDR3 extends over 17 amino acids. CDR3 sequence: CASRVWGGLAGTDEQFF. The CDR3 DNA follows: TGTGCCAGCAGAGTTTGGGGCGGACTAGCGGGAACGGATGAGCAGTTCTTC.

This clonotype occurred a few times. This chain links TRBV20-1 with TRBJ2-7, with D perhaps assigned TRBD1 or TRBD2 (5 bases each). Trimming took off 5 bases at V and 5 bases at J, with 13 bases between the two ends. The CDR3 has 12 residues. Per the germline V gene, CDR1 is DFQATT and CDR2 is SNEGSKA (reference sequence). The CDR3 region has the DNA TGCAGTGCTTCCCGGGACGGGAACGAGCAGTACTTC. Translation: CSASRDGNEQYF.

The chain combines TRBV20-1 with TRBJ2-7, with 13 bases that match TRBD2. V gave up 5 bases and J gave up 0 bases; unmatched junction bases: 4. From germline, CDR1 is DFQATT and CDR2 SNEGSKA (reference sequence). The CDR3 is made up of 15 amino acids. Written as DNA, the CDR3 is TGCAGTGCTCCAGGGACTAGCGGGGTCTCCTACGAGCAGTACTTC. As protein: CSAPGTSGVSYEQYF.

This clonotype was observed a few times. The CDR3 spells CASSLRGYHYEQYF. The CDR3 nucleotides are TGTGCCAGCAGTTTACGGGGATATCACTACGAGCAGTACTTC. The J gene is TRBJ2-7, the V gene TRBV12-3 or TRBV12-4; a possible D gene is TRBD2 (5 bases). The CDR3 has 14 residues. The V end was cut by 2 bases, the J end by 3 bases, with 11 bases between.